Here is one TCR beta chain with its context. Followed longitudinally, the Seattle patients had been enrolled during active infection. V gave up 4 bases and J gave up 0 bases, with 13 bases separating them. The CDR3 totals 15 residues. Germline V CDR1 and CDR2: MNHEY, SMNVEV (reference sequence). These data belong to a study of blood T cell repertoires in COVID-19. Study context: The United States, Italy and Spain were the sources of the acute and convalescent COVID-19 samples. Sample material is recorded as cDNA or gDNA derived from T cells, B-cell-depleted T cells, or PBMCs.

How the authors handled the data: Reference gene primer amplification yielded estimated nucleated cell counts. The data were produced by immunoSEQ multiplex PCR, yet TCRdb's version contains in-frame clones alone and is incomplete. V and J calls and clone size are copied from that table; D and trimming were computed from the DNA. Here the sample spans approximately 270,000 clones, approximately 84% being singletons. The sequence was collected from an older person with COVID-19, enrolled during active disease. The J gene is TRBJ2-7, the V gene TRBV27; TRBD2 is a possible D gene (6 bases). Sample: peripheral blood. CDR3 nucleotides: TGTGCCAGCAGTTCCGGGGGATGGGGCTCCTACGAGCAGTACTTC. This codes for CASSSGGWGSYEQYF.